The 9 T cell receptor beta chains below come from one sample, sequenced in a study of OX40 agonist ivuxolimab in advanced cancers. Assay used: immunoSEQ multiplex PCR; TCRdb lists only in-frame clones, some missing. Counted here are roughly 98,000 clones, just under 85% occurring once; the ten biggest clones make up 1.4% to 1.5%. This material consisted of CD4+ or CD8+ T cells sorted from blood, taken in a trial of the OX40 agonist ivuxolimab. Source of these receptors: an adult with an advanced solid tumor such as melanoma, head and neck, liver or kidney cancer.

This clone was seen a single time. CDR3 sequence (DNA): TGTGCCAGCAGCTATAGACAGGATAAGAACACTGAAGCTTTCTTT. Translated: CASSYRQDKNTEAFF. The chain recombines TRBV5-5 with TRBJ1-1; D is perhaps TRBD1 (6 bases). Germline CDR1 reads SGHKS; CDR2 reads YYEKEE (reference sequence). CDR3 length: 15 amino acids. V was pared by 3 bases and J by 1 base, with 13 bases between.

A single count supports this clone. This chain connects TRBV7-6 to TRBJ2-7, with 8 bases fitting TRBD2. The CDR3 covers 16 residues. Germline CDR1 and CDR2: SGHVS and FNYEAQ. Trimming removed 2 bases from V and 2 bases from J; junction bases left unmatched: 8. CDR3 protein: CASSLISSGGAYEQYF. Here the CDR3 DNA reads TGTGCCAGCAGCTTAATCTCCTCCGGGGGGGCCTACGAGCAGTACTTC.

The rearrangement joins TRBV9 to TRBJ2-3, with D perhaps given as TRBD1 or TRBD2 (6 bases each). Per germline, CDR1 SGDLS and CDR2 YYNGEE. The CDR3 length is 16 residues. Trimming pared 4 bases from V and 0 bases from J, leaving 15 bases between. The CDR3 spells CASSSLGGHSTDTQYF. The CDR3 DNA sequence: TGTGCCAGCAGCTCCCTGGGGGGACACAGCACAGATACGCAGTATTTT.

This clone came up once. Here the CDR3 reads CASSQELGAGTDTQYF. The CDR3 bases are TGCGCCAGCAGCCAAGAGTTGGGGGCTGGCACAGATACGCAGTATTTT. The rearrangement joins TRBV4-3 to TRBJ2-3, with D possibly matching TRBD1 (6 bases). The germline CDR1 and CDR2 sequences are LGHNA and YSLEER. The CDR3 is made up of 16 amino acids. V dropped 0 bases and J dropped 1 base, with 11 bases sitting between them.

The rearrangement links TRBV7-2 to TRBJ2-5, with a weak D call TRBD1 (5 bases). The CDR3 has 14 residues. Germline CDR1 and CDR2: SGHTA and FQGNSA. V lost 1 base and J 2 bases, leaving 8 bases between the germline ends. CDR3 sequence reads: CASSLGGHQETQYF. In DNA form, the CDR3 reads TGTGCCAGCAGCTTAGGAGGACATCAAGAGACCCAGTACTTC.

A single count supports this clone. The V call is TRBV5-1, the J call TRBJ2-7, with 13 bases identical to TRBD2. Germline V gene data show CDR1 as SGHRS and CDR2 as YFSETQ. The CDR3 is made up of 14 amino acids. V was pared by 6 bases and J by 5 bases, with 5 bases of the junction left unmatched. The CDR3: CASKPGTSGDEQYF. CDR3 in DNA: TGCGCCAGCAAGCCTGGGACTAGCGGGGACGAGCAGTACTTC.

This sequence joins TRBV12-5 and TRBJ2-3, with D maybe TRBD1 (6 bases). The V gene's germline CDR1 is LGHNT and CDR2 FRNRAP. V lost 0 bases and J lost 5, with 9 bases in between. This CDR3 has 14 amino acids. The chain's CDR3 is CASGLVGGIDTQYF. The CDR3 DNA reads as TGTGCTAGTGGTTTGGTTGGGGGCATAGATACGCAGTATTTT. Complete variable domain (other parts from reference TRBV12-5 and TRBJ2-3): DARVTQTPRHKVTEMGQEVTMRCQPILGHNTVFWYRQTMMQGLELLAYFRNRAPLDDSGMPKDRFSAEMPDATLATLKIQPSEPRDSAVYFCASGLVGGIDTQYFGPGTRLTVL.

The genes are TRBV7-6 and TRBJ1-1, with TRBD1 matching over 8 bases. CDR1 and CDR2 (germline): SGHVS, FNYEAQ. This CDR3 spans 14 amino acids. The J segment lost 3 bases and the V segment lost 5 bases, leaving 5 bases of the junction unmatched. The CDR3 is CASSPGTGYTEAFF. The DNA for the CDR3 is TGTGCCAGCAGCCCCGGGACAGGATACACTGAAGCTTTCTTT.

The chain carries TRBV28 and TRBJ2-1; 15 nucleotides line up with TRBD2. V lost 7 bases, J lost 5 bases, and 21 bases stayed unmatched. In germline, CDR1 is MDHEN, CDR2 SYDVKM. The CDR3 is 21 amino acids. The CDR3 sequence is CASTNNPRTSGRGYRDNEQFF. CDR3 nucleotides: TGTGCCAGCACCAATAACCCCAGGACTAGCGGGAGGGGATATAGGGACAATGAGCAGTTCTTC.